This is a list of T cell receptor beta chains from one sample in a study of PD-1 blockade in classical Hodgkin lymphoma. Only in-frame clones appear in the TCRdb table, and some are missing; sequencing was by immunoSEQ multiplex PCR. The data hold 20,000 to 30,000 clones, with under 90% observed a single time. The material was peripheral blood mononuclear cells (PBMCs), obtained before the second cycle of nivolumab. These receptors originate from a human donor with classical Hodgkin lymphoma. Each CDR3 is given with its conserved first and last residue. A D gene is named only where the DNA matches it firmly. The size of a clone is reported for some rows only, either as once, few or many, or as a class for expanded clones.

size: NA
V: TRBV9
J: TRBJ2-3
D: NA
CDR3: CASSVAVGDTQYF
DNA: TGTGCCAGCAGCGTAGCCGTTGGAGATACGCAGTATTTT

size: NA
V: TRBV2
J: TRBJ1-2
D: NA
CDR3: CASSEYREGYTF
DNA: TGTGCCAGCAGTGAATACAGGGAGGGCTACACCTTC

size: NA
V: TRBV7-8
J: TRBJ1-1
D: NA
CDR3: CASSARSFGASNTEAFF
DNA: TGTGCCAGCAGCGCTCGGTCTTTCGGGGCGTCTAACACTGAAGCTTTCTTT

size: NA
V: TRBV5-5
J: TRBJ2-3
D: NA
CDR3: CASSLPHSTDTQYF
DNA: TGTGCCAGCAGCTTGCCACATAGCACAGATACGCAGTATTTT

size: once
V: TRBV5-1
J: TRBJ2-3
D: TRBD2
CDR3: CASSFSSGYGTDTQYF
DNA: TGCGCCAGCAGCTTTAGTAGCGGGTATGGCACAGATACGCAGTATTTT

size: many
V: TRBV5-1
J: TRBJ2-7
D: NA
CDR3: CASSLEAGSYEQYF
DNA: TGCGCCAGCAGCTTGGAGGCGGGGTCCTACGAGCAGTACTTC

size: few
V: TRBV5-1
J: TRBJ2-3
D: NA
CDR3: CASSLNGRASTDTQYF
DNA: TGCGCCAGCAGCTTGAACGGCCGAGCAAGCACAGATACGCAGTATTTT

size: NA
V: TRBV6-1
J: TRBJ1-5
D: NA
CDR3: CASSAVPGDNQPQHF
DNA: TGTGCCAGCAGTGCGGTGCCAGGGGACAATCAGCCCCAGCATTTT

size: NA
V: TRBV6-5
J: TRBJ2-1
D: NA
CDR3: CASSYSNYNEQFF
DNA: TGTGCCAGCAGTTACTCGAACTACAATGAGCAGTTCTTC

size: few
V: TRBV29-1
J: TRBJ2-5
D: NA
CDR3: CSVTYGGVQETQYF
DNA: TGCAGCGTTACCTACGGGGGAGTGCAAGAGACCCAGTACTTC

size: NA
V: TRBV5-1
J: TRBJ2-1
D: NA
CDR3: CASSDGWGGQDGVREQFF
DNA: TGCGCCAGCAGCGATGGTTGGGGAGGACAGGACGGGGTTAGGGAGCAGTTCTTC

size: NA
V: TRBV6-5
J: TRBJ2-5
D: NA
CDR3: CASKEQAQETQYF
DNA: TGTGCCAGCAAGGAACAGGCTCAAGAGACCCAGTACTTC

size: NA
V: TRBV10-1
J: TRBJ2-1
D: NA
CDR3: CASSGGSLGNNEQFF
DNA: TGCGCCAGCAGTGGGGGTAGCTTGGGGAACAATGAGCAGTTCTTC

size: many
V: TRBV5-4
J: TRBJ2-7
D: NA
CDR3: CASSVRGKPYEQYF
DNA: TGTGCCAGCAGCGTACGGGGGAAACCCTACGAGCAGTACTTC

size: NA
V: TRBV12-5
J: TRBJ2-3
D: NA
CDR3: CASGAGTKNLTTDTQYF
DNA: TGTGCTAGTGGCGCCGGGACCAAAAATCTCACCACAGATACGCAGTATTTT

size: NA
V: TRBV30
J: TRBJ1-5
D: NA
CDR3: CAWSGVTAYNQPQHF
DNA: TGTGCCTGGAGTGGAGTAACAGCTTACAATCAGCCCCAGCATTTT

size: NA
V: TRBV9
J: TRBJ2-7
D: TRBD2
CDR3: CASSPLVGVTSGSYEQYF
DNA: TGTGCCAGCAGCCCGCTAGTGGGTGTGACTAGCGGGAGCTACGAGCAGTACTTC

size: NA
V: TRBV30
J: TRBJ2-5
D: TRBD1
CDR3: CAFKPNSGTEAQYF
DNA: TGTGCCTTCAAACCTAACTCAGGGACAGAGGCCCAGTACTTC

size: few
V: TRBV9
J: TRBJ2-1
D: NA
CDR3: CASSVDRVNEQFF
DNA: TGTGCCAGCAGCGTAGACAGGGTCAATGAGCAGTTCTTC

size: NA
V: TRBV6-5
J: TRBJ2-7
D: NA
CDR3: CASSYSRAAYEQYF
DNA: TGTGCCAGCAGTTACTCCAGGGCGGCCTACGAGCAGTACTTC

size: NA
V: TRBV6-1
J: TRBJ2-3
D: NA
CDR3: CASSEAAGTDTQYF
DNA: TGTGCCAGCAGTGAAGCCGCGGGCACAGATACGCAGTATTTT

size: NA
V: TRBV4-1
J: TRBJ1-5
D: NA
CDR3: CASSKRVQGPTNQPQHF
DNA: TGCGCCAGCAGCAAAAGGGTTCAAGGGCCCACTAATCAGCCCCAGCATTTT

size: few
V: TRBV7-9
J: TRBJ2-5
D: NA
CDR3: CASSFQETQYF
DNA: TGTGCCAGCAGCTTCCAAGAGACCCAGTACTTC

size: NA
V: TRBV4-1
J: TRBJ2-7
D: NA
CDR3: CASSQEGGLAGTAAF
DNA: TGCGCCAGCAGCCAAGAGGGGGGTCTAGCCGGGACCGCGGCATTC

size: NA
V: TRBV25-1
J: TRBJ2-7
D: NA
CDR3: CASSALSSYEQYF
DNA: TGTGCCAGCAGTGCCCTCAGCTCCTACGAGCAGTACTTC

size: NA
V: TRBV5-6
J: TRBJ2-1
D: TRBD1
CDR3: CASSGTGGLNEQFF
DNA: TGTGCCAGCAGCGGGACAGGGGGCCTGAATGAGCAGTTCTTC

size: NA
V: TRBV28
J: TRBJ1-3
D: TRBD1
CDR3: CASSLTGGPVSGNTIYF
DNA: TGTGCCAGCAGTTTGACAGGGGGCCCTGTCTCTGGAAACACCATATATTTT

size: NA
V: TRBV7-2
J: TRBJ2-7
D: TRBD1
CDR3: CASSRTGGRYEQYF
DNA: TGTGCCAGCAGCCGGACAGGAGGACGGTACGAGCAGTACTTC

size: NA
V: TRBV28
J: TRBJ1-3
D: TRBD1
CDR3: CASGDRESFGTIYF
DNA: TGTGCCAGCGGGGACAGGGAATCCTTCGGCACCATATATTTT

size: NA
V: TRBV7-2
J: TRBJ2-7
D: TRBD2
CDR3: CASSPFGLASFPYEQYF
DNA: TGTGCCAGCAGCCCCTTCGGACTAGCATCTTTCCCCTACGAGCAGTACTTC

size: NA
V: TRBV7-3
J: TRBJ1-1
D: NA
CDR3: CASSLGRSNTEAFF
DNA: TGTGCCAGCAGCTTAGGACGGAGTAACACTGAAGCTTTCTTT

size: NA
V: TRBV27
J: TRBJ1-1
D: NA
CDR3: CASSLGTRTWSTEAFF
DNA: TGTGCCAGCAGTCTAGGGACACGAACTTGGAGCACTGAAGCTTTCTTT

size: once
V: TRBV21-1
J: TRBJ2-2
D: NA
CDR3: CASTLETDFTGELFF
DNA: TGTGCCAGCACTCTGGAGACAGACTTCACCGGGGAGCTGTTTTTT

size: NA
V: TRBV25-1
J: TRBJ1-1
D: TRBD1
CDR3: CASSEYRGMVDTEAFF
DNA: TGTGCCAGCAGTGAATACAGGGGGATGGTGGACACTGAAGCTTTCTTT

size: NA
V: TRBV25-1
J: TRBJ1-1
D: NA
CDR3: CASDPGGRSTEAFF
DNA: TGTGCCAGCGACCCTGGGGGTAGGAGTACTGAAGCTTTCTTT

size: NA
V: TRBV7-9
J: TRBJ2-1
D: TRBD2
CDR3: CASSSPALWSGENNEQFF
DNA: TGTGCCAGCAGCTCCCCCGCCCTTTGGAGCGGGGAGAATAATGAGCAGTTCTTC

size: NA
V: TRBV9
J: TRBJ2-2
D: NA
CDR3: CASSVAEGGELFF
DNA: TGTGCCAGCAGCGTAGCGGAGGGCGGGGAGCTGTTTTTT

size: NA
V: TRBV12-5
J: TRBJ2-1
D: TRBD2
CDR3: CASGLSVASGIYNEQFF
DNA: TGTGCTAGTGGTTTATCAGTAGCTAGCGGAATTTACAATGAGCAGTTCTTC

size: NA
V: TRBV7-6
J: TRBJ2-5
D: TRBD1
CDR3: CASSLAGGLETQYF
DNA: TGTGCCAGCAGCCTAGCAGGGGGTTTGGAGACCCAGTACTTC

size: NA
V: TRBV27
J: TRBJ1-3
D: NA
CDR3: CASRPNMLSGNTIYF
DNA: TGTGCCAGCAGGCCTAACATGCTCTCTGGAAACACCATATATTTT

size: NA
V: TRBV19
J: TRBJ2-7
D: NA
CDR3: CASSGAGTLSYGQYF
DNA: TGTGCCAGTAGTGGGGCCGGGACCTTAAGTTACGGGCAGTACTTC

size: once
V: TRBV2
J: TRBJ2-7
D: NA
CDR3: CASTSDGTYEQYF
DNA: TGTGCCAGCACCTCGGACGGGACCTACGAGCAGTACTTC

size: NA
V: TRBV27
J: TRBJ2-7
D: NA
CDR3: CASSPTFGPGGTYEQYF
DNA: TGTGCCAGCAGTCCCACATTTGGGCCAGGTGGGACCTACGAGCAGTACTTC

size: few
V: TRBV27
J: TRBJ1-2
D: TRBD1
CDR3: CASSYLSGTEGGGYTF
DNA: TGTGCCAGCAGTTACCTCTCCGGGACAGAGGGTGGTGGCTACACCTTC

size: NA
V: TRBV7-8
J: TRBJ1-2
D: NA
CDR3: CASSSRRGGMGGGYTF
DNA: TGTGCCAGCAGCAGTCGAAGAGGCGGAATGGGGGGTGGCTACACCTTC

size: NA
V: TRBV11-3
J: TRBJ2-7
D: TRBD2
CDR3: CASSREGDLAYEQYF
DNA: TGTGCCAGCAGTCGGGAGGGGGACCTTGCCTACGAGCAGTACTTC

size: NA
V: TRBV5-1
J: TRBJ2-7
D: NA
CDR3: CASSGTTGYGEQYF
DNA: TGCGCCAGCAGCGGAACTACAGGGTATGGAGAGCAGTACTTC

size: NA
V: TRBV30
J: TRBJ2-7
D: NA
CDR3: CAWTFEAGNYEQYF
DNA: TGTGCCTGGACCTTTGAGGCAGGGAACTACGAGCAGTACTTC

size: NA
V: TRBV7-6
J: TRBJ2-7
D: TRBD1
CDR3: CASSLERPGQGIWEQYF
DNA: TGTGCCAGCAGCTTAGAGAGACCGGGACAGGGAATTTGGGAGCAGTACTTC

size: once
V: TRBV7-9
J: TRBJ2-1
D: TRBD1
CDR3: CASSTRRGTGNDYNEQFF
DNA: TGTGCCAGCAGCACCCGGAGGGGGACAGGCAACGACTACAATGAGCAGTTCTTC

size: NA
V: TRBV19
J: TRBJ1-5
D: NA
CDR3: CASSIEGRGPQHF
DNA: TGTGCCAGTAGTATAGAGGGGAGGGGGCCCCAGCATTTT

size: NA
V: TRBV6-6
J: TRBJ2-7
D: TRBD2
CDR3: CASRASGGTYEQYF
DNA: TGTGCCAGCAGGGCTAGCGGGGGAACCTACGAGCAGTACTTC

size: NA
V: TRBV11-3
J: TRBJ2-1
D: NA
CDR3: CASSPVARDNEQFF
DNA: TGTGCCAGCAGCCCGGTGGCCCGGGACAATGAGCAGTTCTTC

size: NA
V: TRBV18
J: TRBJ2-5
D: NA
CDR3: CASSPSEETQYF
DNA: TGTGCCAGCTCACCTTCCGAAGAGACCCAGTACTTC

size: NA
V: TRBV6-6
J: TRBJ2-6
D: NA
CDR3: CASSTGGSGANVLTF
DNA: TGTGCCAGCAGTACCGGGGGATCTGGGGCCAACGTCCTGACTTTC

size: NA
V: TRBV9
J: TRBJ2-3
D: NA
CDR3: CASSVSVGSTDTQYF
DNA: TGTGCCAGCAGCGTCTCTGTGGGGTCCACAGATACGCAGTATTTT

size: few
V: TRBV28
J: TRBJ1-5
D: NA
CDR3: CASSPGSLNQPQHF
DNA: TGTGCCAGCAGCCCCGGGAGCCTAAATCAGCCCCAGCATTTT